A single sample gave rise to the 4 T cell receptor beta chains below, sequenced in a study of Ad26.COV2.S vaccination and SARS-CoV-2 variants. Clones were sequenced by immunoSEQ multiplex PCR, and TCRdb holds only the in-frame ones, with some missing. The data hold fewer than 900,000 clones, with roughly 90% observed a single time. Treatment noted: 19 received Ad26.COV2.S at low or high dose, single or two shots; 5 received placebo; per-sample allocation not given. Samples were taken on day 63 after the first vaccine or placebo injection. Material: peripheral blood, obtained in a trial of Ad26.COV2.S vaccine versus placebo. The receptors derive from a person between 18 and 65 years old who received the Ad26.COV2.S COVID-19 vaccine or a placebo.

This chain connects TRBV19 to TRBJ2-7; 9 bases align to TRBD2. Losses at the gene ends were 7 bases for V and 0 bases for J; bases not matched to a gene: 7. This CDR3 has 15 residues. Per the germline V gene, CDR1 is LNHDA and CDR2 is SQIVND (reference sequence). The CDR3 here is CASTPGSGSSYEQYF. The CDR3 nucleotides read TGTGCCAGTACCCCGGGTAGCGGGAGCTCCTACGAGCAGTACTTC.

V and J are TRBV12-3 or TRBV12-4 and TRBJ1-1, with D possibly matching TRBD1 (6 bases). V shed 7 bases and J shed 4 bases, with 13 bases lying between them. This CDR3 comprises 13 residues. Here the CDR3 reads CASNRRGPTEAFF. CDR3 bases: TGTGCCAGCAACCGCAGGGGACCCACTGAAGCTTTCTTT.

The chain uses TRBV5-1 and TRBJ1-4, with TRBD1 matching 7 bases. The length of the CDR3 is 15 residues. Germline CDR1 reads SGHRS; CDR2 reads YFSETQ. V trimming: 4 bases; J trimming: 1 base; junction bases outside the gene matches: 4. CDR3 nucleotides: TGCGCCAGCAGCCGCACAGGGGTAACTAATGAAAAACTGTTTTTT. This encodes CASSRTGVTNEKLFF. Based on the CDR3 plus reference TRBV5-1 and TRBJ1-4, the full variable domain is KAGVTQTPRYLIKTRGQQVTLSCSPISGHRSVSWYQQTPGQGLQFLFEYFSETQRNKGNFPGRFSGRQFSNSRSEMNVSTLELGDSALYLCASSRTGVTNEKLFFGSGTQLSVL.

The rearrangement joins TRBV19 to TRBJ2-7; the match to TRBD1 covers 7 bases. The CDR3 sequence is 14 residues long. Germline V gene data show CDR1 as LNHDA and CDR2 as SQIVND (reference sequence). V trimming: 5 bases; J trimming: 2 bases; junction bases outside the gene matches: 6. In DNA form, the CDR3 reads TGTGCCAGTAGTGTACAGGGGCCCGCCTACGAGCAGTACTTC. Amino acid sequence: CASSVQGPAYEQYF.